One and the same sample provided the 23 T cell receptor beta chains below, sequenced in a study of blood T cell repertoires in COVID-19. Some clones are missing from TCRdb's copy, which holds only in-frame ones; the method was immunoSEQ multiplex PCR. Here the sample spans some 200,000 clones, around nine tenths being singletons. The sequenced material came from peripheral blood. Source of these receptors: a woman aged 18-29 years who had recovered from COVID-19.

Many counts were recorded for this clone. The J gene is TRBJ2-1, the V gene TRBV6-7; perhaps TRBD2 as D (6 bases). TRBV6-7 is identified as an open reading frame with a role that is uncertain. V was clipped by 0 bases and J by 8 bases, with 23 bases between them. This CDR3 comprises 18 residues. The CDR3 DNA reads TGTGCCAGCAGTTACTCGAGGTATAGGTATCTGGGGGAGGATGAGCAGTTCTTC. Its translation is CASSYSRYRYLGEDEQFF.

The chain links TRBV10-3 to TRBJ2-4; 7 bases fit TRBD1. The germline V gene has CDR1 ENHRY and CDR2 SYGVKD. The J segment lost 6 bases and the V segment lost 10 bases, leaving 9 bases of the junction unmatched. CDR3 length: 13 residues. This CDR3 reads CATQGGAGNIQYF. CDR3 nucleotides: TGTGCCACACAAGGGGGCGCGGGAAACATTCAGTACTTC.

J is TRBJ1-1 and V is TRBV6-6; D is ambiguous. Trimming took off 2 bases at V and 4 bases at J, with 8 bases between the two ends. The germline gives CDR1 MNHNY, CDR2 SVGAGI (reference sequence). The length of the CDR3 is 13 residues. The CDR3 DNA reads as TGTGCCAGCAGTTACGGGCAGGCCACTGAAGCTTTCTTT. The encoded protein is CASSYGQATEAFF.

The rearrangement joins TRBV5-6 to TRBJ2-7; 7 nucleotides agree with TRBD1. Germline assignment: CDR1 SGHDT and CDR2 YYEEEE. The CDR3 totals 13 residues. V dropped 3 bases and J dropped 2; count of bases not matched to a gene: 2. The CDR3 sequence is CASSYGQAYEQYF. Here the CDR3 DNA reads TGTGCCAGCAGCTACGGACAGGCCTACGAGCAGTACTTC.

The chain joins TRBV7-3 to TRBJ2-5; 10 bases match TRBD2. CDR3 length: 16 amino acids. Germline CDR1 reads SGHTA; CDR2 reads FQGTGA. Unmatched junction bases numbered 7, after V lost 1 base and J lost 5 bases. The CDR3 here is CASSLRRAGGRETQYF. In DNA, the CDR3 is TGTGCCAGCAGCTTAAGAAGAGCGGGAGGGCGCGAGACCCAGTACTTC.

J is TRBJ2-2 and V is TRBV5-1, with D perhaps TRBD2 (6 bases). Germline assignment: CDR1 SGHRS and CDR2 YFSETQ. Trimming cost V 2 bases and J 5 bases, with 16 bases left between them. The CDR3 covers 16 residues. The chain's CDR3 is CASSFSGVRWTGELFF. CDR3 sequence (DNA): TGCGCCAGCAGCTTCTCGGGAGTTCGGTGGACCGGGGAGCTGTTTTTT.

The table lists this clone with a few counts. The V gene is TRBV3-1 (or the pseudogene TRBV3-2), the J gene TRBJ1-4; TRBD1 matches at 7 bases. Germline CDR1 and CDR2: LGHDT and YNNKEL (reference sequence). Unmatched junction bases numbered 0, after V lost 2 bases and J lost 0 bases. This CDR3 is built from 15 residues. The CDR3 sequence is CASSQQGATNEKLFF. The DNA of the CDR3 is TGTGCCAGCAGCCAACAGGGGGCAACTAATGAAAAACTGTTTTTT.

The chain has TRBV7-9 and TRBJ2-3; 7 positions agree with TRBD1. V lost 2 bases, J lost 2 bases, and 7 bases stayed unmatched. The CDR3 contains 16 residues. Germline CDR1 reads SEHNR; CDR2 reads FQNEAQ (reference sequence). The CDR3 reads CASSLIGGRDTDTQYF. CDR3 DNA: TGTGCCAGCAGCTTAATAGGGGGCAGGGACACAGATACGCAGTATTTT.

The J gene is TRBJ2-2, the V gene TRBV7-2; 10 positions agree with TRBD1. Germline CDR1 and CDR2: SGHTA and FQGNSA. Trimming at V came to 3 bases and at J to 7 bases, leaving 2 bases not matched to a gene. This CDR3 is built from 14 residues. CDR3 in DNA: TGTGCCAGCAGCTTCGGGACAGGGGTCGGGGAGCTGTTTTTT. It yields the protein CASSFGTGVGELFF.

The chain employs TRBV2 and TRBJ2-7, with D unresolved. With 6 bases removed from V and 4 bases from J, the gap between germline ends came to 13 bases. This CDR3 region has 13 residues. Germline V CDR1 and CDR2: SNHLY, FYNNEI. DNA for the CDR3: TGTGCCAGCAGCGTGGGCCCCGCATACGAGCAGTACGTC. Amino acid sequence: CASSVGPAYEQYV.

This clone came up once. The J gene is TRBJ2-3, the V gene TRBV7-8; tentative D call: TRBD1 (5 bases). V lost 5 bases to trimming and J lost 6 bases, with 9 bases between them. The CDR3 consists of 12 residues. Germline loops: CDR1 SGHVS, CDR2 FQNEAQ. CDR3 loop: CASSLSGDTQYF. CDR3 nucleotide sequence: TGTGCCAGCAGCCTTTCAGGGGATACGCAGTATTTT.

The chain couples TRBV24-1 to TRBJ2-2, with TRBD2 as a possible D gene (6 bases). Between the trimmed V and J ends, which lost 7 bases and 0 bases, there was a span of 11 bases. The CDR3 runs to 15 residues. Germline CDR1 is KGHDR and CDR2 is SFDVKD. The CDR3 protein is CATRGDSTNTGELFF. CDR3 nucleotide sequence: TGTGCCACCAGAGGGGACTCAACGAACACCGGGGAGCTGTTTTTT.

The chain is built from TRBV24-1 and TRBJ2-3; D unclear. Trimming cost V 6 bases and J 5 bases, with 14 bases left between them. Germline V gives CDR1 KGHDR, CDR2 SFDVKD. The CDR3 is 14 residues long. CDR3 in amino acids: CATSLGVSGDTQYF. CDR3 coding DNA: TGTGCCACCAGTTTAGGAGTTTCGGGAGATACGCAGTATTTT.

V is TRBV15 and J is TRBJ2-1; possibly TRBD2 for D (6 bases). Between the trimmed V and J ends, which lost 0 bases and 5 bases, there was a span of 14 bases. Germline CDR1 is LNHNV and CDR2 is YYDKDF (reference sequence). CDR3 length: 16 residues. CDR3 sequence (DNA): TGTGCCACCAGCAGAGAGGGGAGGACTGGCGACAATGAGCAGTTCTTC. This gives the protein CATSREGRTGDNEQFF.

V is TRBV2 and J is TRBJ2-4; D unresolved. V was cut by 7 bases and J by 5 bases, with 9 bases left in between. Germline CDR1 and CDR2: SNHLY and FYNNEI. The CDR3 spans 12 residues. The CDR3 region has the DNA TGTGCCAGCACCAAGCATGAAAACATTCAGTACTTC. Translation gives CASTKHENIQYF.

The J gene is TRBJ2-7, the V gene TRBV7-2; D possibly corresponds to TRBD1 (5 bases). The V and J ends lost 1 base and 2 bases respectively, with 12 bases between them. CDR3 size: 15 residues. The germline CDR1 and CDR2 sequences are SGHTA and FQGNSA. In DNA, the CDR3 is TGTGCCAGCAGCTTAGGGCAGGGCATAACCTACGAGCAGTACGTC. This encodes CASSLGQGITYEQYV.

The chain is built from TRBV20-1 and TRBJ2-1; 9 bases fit TRBD2. The CDR3 totals 17 residues. Losses at the gene ends were 3 bases for V and 4 bases for J; bases not matched to a gene: 13. Germline V gene sequence: CDR1 DFQATT, CDR2 SNEGSKA (reference sequence). The CDR3 loop is CSASPSGGLLSYNEQFF. The CDR3 DNA reads TGCAGTGCTAGTCCCAGCGGGGGGCTCCTCTCGTACAATGAGCAGTTCTTC.

V usage is TRBV19 and J usage is TRBJ2-3, with 13 bases identical to TRBD2. The V gene end was trimmed by 5 bases and the J gene end by 11 bases; junction bases not matched to a gene: 10. This CDR3 spans 15 amino acids. The germline gives CDR1 LNHDA, CDR2 SQIVND (reference sequence). The CDR3 protein is CASSDGLAGDLWQYF. As DNA, the CDR3 is TGTGCCAGTAGTGATGGACTAGCGGGGGACCTTTGGCAGTATTTT.

The chain carries TRBV7-6 and TRBJ2-5, with D possibly TRBD2 on 6 matching bases. The CDR3 contains 15 residues. CDR1 is SGHVS, CDR2 FNYEAQ, per germline. V shed 5 bases and J shed 5 bases, with 18 bases lying between them. The CDR3 sequence is CASSPRGRGVETQYF. CDR3 DNA sequence: TGTGCCAGCAGCCCTCGGGGGAGAGGCGTGGAGACCCAGTACTTC.

The chain joins TRBV6-5 to TRBJ2-1, with TRBD1 matching over 9 bases. This CDR3 contains 13 residues. The germline V gene encodes CDR1 MNHEY and CDR2 SVGAGI. With 8 bases clipped from V and 7 bases from J, the junction kept 6 bases outside the gene matches. CDR3 nucleotides: TGTGCCAGCTCGGGACAGGGTGTTAATGAGCAGTTCTTC. This sequence encodes CASSGQGVNEQFF.

The V and J genes are TRBV6-2 or TRBV6-3 and TRBJ2-5; TRBD1 aligns across 7 bases. The V gene end was trimmed by 5 bases and the J gene end by 2 bases; junction bases not matched to a gene: 8. The germline V gene encodes CDR1 MNHEY and CDR2 SVGEGT. The CDR3 sequence is 15 residues long. Here the CDR3 reads CASSRSQGRQETQYF. The CDR3 DNA sequence: TGTGCCAGCAGTAGGTCACAGGGGCGTCAAGAGACCCAGTACTTC.

The V and J genes are TRBV7-3 and TRBJ1-1; D may be TRBD1 (5 bases). The germline gives CDR1 SGHTA, CDR2 FQGTGA. V lost 2 bases and J lost 1, with 5 bases in between. There are 13 residues in the CDR3. CDR3 amino acids: CASSLQGNTEAFF. In nucleotides, the CDR3 is TGTGCCAGCAGCTTACAGGGGAACACTGAAGCTTTCTTT.

The CDR3 spells CASSERGRAFF. The CDR3 DNA reads as TGTGCCAGCAGCGAGAGGGGGCGAGCTTTCTTT. The rearrangement uses TRBV12-3 or TRBV12-4 and TRBJ1-1; TRBD1 aligns across 7 bases. The CDR3 runs to 11 residues. The junction had 5 bases not matched to a gene; V was cut back by 6 bases and J by 10 bases.